This TCR beta chain is drawn from a study of identifying expanded T cells in peripheral blood. Clones were read by immunoSEQ multiplex PCR, and TCRdb kept only the in-frame ones, dropping some. This table holds 85,000 to 95,000 clones, approximately 91% found once. Study outcomes and limitations: Differentially abundant clones: 1 to 1.5 between replicates, approximately 15 at about 13 days, around 19 at four. Variance in clone template counts between two-week samples significantly increased with total template count across all healthy donors.

CDR1 MNHEY and CDR2 SMNVEV come from the germline V gene (reference sequence). CDR3 length: 14 residues. V was clipped by 8 bases and J by 0 bases, with 11 bases between them. The count of this clone is one. What it binds is unknown. Sequencing input: blood. The gene calls are TRBV27 and TRBJ1-5, with D unclear. The clonotype was recovered from a person between 18 and 70 years old in good health. CDR3 protein: CASGERNSNQPQHF. The CDR3, as DNA: TGTGCCAGCGGGGAACGAAATAGCAATCAGCCCCAGCATTTT.